The following is a TCR beta chain sequence with its context. No antigen is known for it. This record comes from a study of shared clonotypes between healthy human individuals. General study points: Non-shared clonotypes displayed generation probabilities falling below those of clonotypes present in all four donors.

Assay: immunoSEQ multiplex PCR; the TCRdb copy retains only in-frame clones and omits some. The table lists fewer than 2.5 million clones, roughly 93% of them singletons. Each donor was a Caucasian adult residing in Nashville, Tennessee. Both subsets, CD45RA+ naive and CD45RA-negative memory, were split from the CD4+ cells. This CDR3 is 14 amino acids long. J lost 3 bases, V lost 9 bases, and 11 bases had no gene match. Per the germline V gene, CDR1 is LNHDA and CDR2 is SQIVND (reference sequence). The clonotype originates from a man younger than 30 in good health. Some clones in this sample may be carry-over from other donors' samples. The chain couples TRBV19 to TRBJ2-7; 7 bases agree with TRBD1. Sequenced input: naive CD4+ T cells from PBMCs. The subset here: CD45RA+ positively selected. The CDR3 nucleotides read TGTGCCAGCTCCAGAAGGACAGGCTACTACGAGCAGTACTTC. It specifies CASSRRTGYYEQYF. Supplemented by reference TRBV19 and TRBJ2-7, the full variable domain reads DGGITQSPKYLFRKEGQNVTLSCEQNLNHDAMYWYRQDPGQGLRLIYYSQIVNDFQKGDIAEGYSVSREKKESFPLTVTSAQKNPTAFYLCASSRRTGYYEQYFGPGTRLTVT.